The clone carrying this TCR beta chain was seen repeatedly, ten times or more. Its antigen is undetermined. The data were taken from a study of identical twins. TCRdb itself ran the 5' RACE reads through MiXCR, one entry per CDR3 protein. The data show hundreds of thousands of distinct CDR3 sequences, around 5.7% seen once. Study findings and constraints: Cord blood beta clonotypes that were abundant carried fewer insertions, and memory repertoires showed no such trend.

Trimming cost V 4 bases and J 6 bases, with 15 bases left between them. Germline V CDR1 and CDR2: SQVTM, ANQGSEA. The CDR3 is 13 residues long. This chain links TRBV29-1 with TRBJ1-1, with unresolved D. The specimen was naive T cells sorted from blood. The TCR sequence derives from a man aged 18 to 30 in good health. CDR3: CSVGYRLISEAFF. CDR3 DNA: TGCAGCGTTGGTTACAGACTAATCTCTGAAGCTTTCTTT.